These 9 T cell receptor beta chains were all obtained from the same sample, sequenced in a study of T and B cells in COVID-19 patients. Blood genomic DNA input for TRB amplification was about 240-550 ng. BIOMED2 TRB-A/B primer pools were used in multiplex TRB PCR. TCRdb analysed the multiplex PCR reads with MiXCR anew, one entry per CDR3 protein. The table shows about 7,100 distinct CDR3 sequences, with roughly 28% occurring only once. Sequenced sample: blood. The receptors derive from a human donor with active COVID-19.

By share, this clonotype counts as medium-sized (0.01 to 0.1%). This rearrangement joins TRBV19 to TRBJ1-3; D gene unclear. Trimming stripped 7 bases from V and 4 bases from J, with 8 bases between. Per the germline V gene, CDR1 is LNHDA and CDR2 is SQIVND (reference sequence). The CDR3 extends over 12 amino acids. For the CDR3, the DNA is TGTGCCAGTATATCGACGGGAAACACCATATATTTT. Translating it yields CASISTGNTIYF. Drawing the rest from reference TRBV19 and TRBJ1-3, the complete variable domain is DGGITQSPKYLFRKEGQNVTLSCEQNLNHDAMYWYRQDPGQGLRLIYYSQIVNDFQKGDIAEGYSVSREKKESFPLTVTSAQKNPTAFYLCASISTGNTIYFGEGSWLTVV.

The chain uses TRBV5-4 and TRBJ1-6; 9 nucleotides align to TRBD1. The CDR3 extends over 14 amino acids. V lost 4 bases and J lost 8; bases outside the gene matches: 4. Germline CDR1 is SGHNT and CDR2 is YYREEE (reference sequence). CDR3 amino acids: CASSVDRGDSPLHF. CDR3 in DNA: TGTGCCAGCAGCGTGGACAGGGGTGATTCACCCCTCCACTTT.

Sample share makes this clonotype medium-sized (0.01 to 0.1%). This chain joins TRBV29-1 and TRBJ2-7; TRBD1 agrees at 8 bases. The CDR3 has 13 amino acids. With 4 bases clipped from V and 1 base from J, the junction kept 3 bases outside the gene matches. Per germline, CDR1 SQVTM and CDR2 ANQGSEA. CDR3 sequence: CSVAGTGSYEQYF. Here the CDR3 DNA reads TGCAGCGTTGCCGGGACAGGATCCTACGAGCAGTACTTC.

By share of the sample, this clonotype is medium-sized. The chain recombines TRBV13 with TRBJ2-7; TRBD1 agrees at 9 bases. The CDR3 totals 14 residues. CDR1 and CDR2 from the germline V gene are PRHDT and FYEKMQ (reference sequence). V lost 5 bases, J lost 6 bases, and 8 bases stayed unmatched. The CDR3 nucleotides are TGTGCCAGCAGCAAAGGGGGACAGGGTCGCGAGCAGTACTTC. It encodes CASSKGGQGREQYF. Using reference TRBV13 and TRBJ2-7 for the parts outside the CDR3, the full variable domain is AAGVIQSPRHLIKEKRETATLKCYPIPRHDTVYWYQQGPGQDPQFLISFYEKMQSDKGSIPDRFSAQQFSDYHSELNMSSLELGDSALYFCASSKGGQGREQYFGPGTRLTVT.

The chain has TRBV20-1 and TRBJ2-6; D is perhaps TRBD1 (6 bases). V shed 0 bases and J shed 4 bases, with 19 bases lying between them. Germline V gene lookup returns CDR1 DFQATT and CDR2 SNEGSKA (reference sequence). CDR3 length: 18 residues. CDR3 nucleotide sequence: TGCAGTGCTAGAGATGAAAATACCAGGGGTCGAGGGGCCAACGTCCTGACTTTC. Translating gives CSARDENTRGRGANVLTF.

By share of the sample, this clonotype is medium-sized. V and J are TRBV27 and TRBJ2-1, with TRBD1 identical over 8 bases. With 4 bases clipped from V and 2 bases from J, the junction kept 1 base outside the gene matches. Germline V gene sequence: CDR1 MNHEY, CDR2 SMNVEV (reference sequence). This CDR3 region has 14 residues. In DNA, the CDR3 is TGTGCCAGCAGTTGGACAGGGACCTACAATGAGCAGTTCTTC. It specifies CASSWTGTYNEQFF.

This rearrangement joins TRBV20-1 to TRBJ1-5; D is perhaps TRBD1 (6 bases). CDR1 is DFQATT and CDR2 is SNEGSKA in the germline V gene (reference sequence). The CDR3 consists of 15 residues. V was clipped by 3 bases and J by 5 bases, with 17 bases between them. The DNA of the CDR3 is TGCAGTGCTAGCGCTTATAACAGGGCTGATCAGCCCCAGCATTTT. This codes for CSASAYNRADQPQHF.

V and J are TRBV7-2 and TRBJ1-2; 7 nucleotides align to TRBD1. Germline V gives CDR1 SGHTA, CDR2 FQGNSA. CDR3 length: 16 amino acids. J lost 4 bases, V lost 4 bases, and 12 bases had no gene match. CDR3 bases: TGTGCCAGCAGCTATCAGACAGGGTGGTCCGCCTATGGCTACACCTTC. Protein product: CASSYQTGWSAYGYTF.

This clonotype has only a few counts. The chain has TRBV6-5 and TRBJ1-1, with TRBD1 matching over 7 bases. This CDR3 is 14 amino acids long. V gave up 5 bases and J gave up 5 bases; unmatched junction bases: 8. The germline CDR1 and CDR2 sequences are MNHEY and SVGAGI. CDR3 sequence reads: CASSQPYRGTEAFF. As DNA, the CDR3 is TGTGCCAGCAGTCAGCCTTACAGGGGAACTGAAGCTTTCTTT.